Below, 5 T cell receptor beta chains from the same sample are listed, as sequenced in a study of OX40 agonist ivuxolimab in advanced cancers. Profiled with immunoSEQ multiplex PCR; TCRdb holds only in-frame clones, not every one. The table records 70,000 or so clones, around 88% of them present only once. Material: CD4+ or CD8+ T cells sorted from blood, obtained in a trial of the OX40 agonist ivuxolimab. Source of these receptors: an adult with an advanced solid tumor such as melanoma, head and neck, liver or kidney cancer.

This chain uses TRBV30 with TRBJ2-5; D call uncertain. Trimming shortened V by 4 bases and J by 2 bases, and 11 bases separated the two germline ends. Germline values: CDR1 GTSNPN, CDR2 SVGIG (reference sequence). The CDR3 totals 13 residues. The CDR3 protein is CAWKGTAQETQYF. CDR3 bases: TGTGCCTGGAAAGGAACAGCTCAAGAGACCCAGTACTTC.

This chain connects TRBV9 to TRBJ2-5, with TRBD2 matching over 12 bases. The CDR3 loop spans 17 amino acids. The V and J ends lost 0 bases and 2 bases, in that order; junction bases with no gene match: 5. The V gene's germline CDR1 is SGDLS and CDR2 YYNGEE. The CDR3 DNA sequence: TGTGCCAGCAGCGTAGGAACTAGCGGGGGGCTACAAGAGACCCAGTACTTC. As protein: CASSVGTSGGLQETQYF.

V is TRBV7-3 and J is TRBJ2-7; TRBD1 matches at 9 bases. Germline CDR1 SGHTA, CDR2 FQGTGA. This CDR3 has 16 amino acids. Unmatched junction bases numbered 10, after V lost 0 bases and J lost 7 bases. CDR3 DNA: TGTGCCAGCAGCTTAACTTTCCGGGACAGGGACGGGGAGCAGTACTTC. Protein sequence: CASSLTFRDRDGEQYF.

The genes are TRBV9 and TRBJ2-1, with D possibly TRBD1 on 6 matching bases. This CDR3 contains 14 residues. Trimming removed 0 bases at V and 8 bases at J, with 12 bases between. Germline V lookup: CDR1 SGDLS, CDR2 YYNGEE. CDR3 coding DNA: TGTGCCAGCAGCGTAGCTCAGGGGACGGATGAGCAGTTCTTC. Its protein product is CASSVAQGTDEQFF.

V usage is TRBV5-5 and J usage is TRBJ2-7; a weak D match, TRBD2 (5 bases). Looked up from germline, CDR1 is SGHKS and CDR2 is YYEKEE (reference sequence). This CDR3 is built from 14 residues. The ends were cut back, 6 bases at V and 1 base at J, with 14 bases in the middle. CDR3 nucleotides: TGTGCCAGCAACCTCCCCGAGCGGTCCTACGAGCAGTACTTC. It specifies CASNLPERSYEQYF.